The 30 T cell receptor beta chains below were found in one sample sequenced in a study of cytomegalovirus exposure and HLA in healthy donors. It was with 60 Vbeta and 13 Jbeta primers that the PCR ran. Produced via immunoSEQ multiplex PCR; TCRdb's table is partial and in-frame only. The sample has fewer than 150,000 clones, 75% to 90% seen once. The sample comprised PBMCs. These receptors were taken from a woman aged 25 to 45 in good health and CMV-seropositive.

The V call is TRBV2, the J call TRBJ2-7; D is unresolved. Germline V lookup: CDR1 SNHLY, CDR2 FYNNEI. The germline V and J ends were trimmed by 8 bases and 6 bases, with 8 bases remaining between them. The length of the CDR3 is 10 residues. CDR3 residues: CASSTTEQYF. In DNA, the CDR3 is TGTGCCAGCTCAACTACCGAGCAGTACTTC.

V gene TRBV9 combines with J gene TRBJ2-2; TRBD2 agrees at 8 bases. Germline values: CDR1 SGDLS, CDR2 YYNGEE. Trimming cost V 0 bases and J 0 bases; bases outside gene matches: 1. There are 16 residues in the CDR3. In DNA, the CDR3 is TGTGCCAGCAGCGTAGGCGGGGGGCCGAACACCGGGGAGCTGTTTTTT. As protein: CASSVGGGPNTGELFF. Full variable domain (remainder filled in from reference TRBV9 and TRBJ2-2): DSGVTQTPKHLITATGQRVTLRCSPRSGDLSVYWYQQSLDQGLQFLIQYYNGEERAKGNILERFSAQQFPDLHSELNLSSLELGDSALYFCASSVGGGPNTGELFFGEGSRLTVL.

The rearrangement joins TRBV7-9 to TRBJ1-1, with a tentative D call TRBD1 (5 bases). Trimming cost V 4 bases and J 0 bases, with 12 bases left between them. Germline-derived CDR1 and CDR2 are SEHNR and FQNEAQ (reference sequence). This CDR3 is built from 15 residues. CDR3 protein: CASSSFQGMNTEAFF. Written as DNA, the CDR3 is TGTGCCAGCAGCTCGTTCCAGGGCATGAACACTGAAGCTTTCTTT.

For the CDR3, the DNA is TGTGCCACGACTAGCGGGGTATACGAGCAGTACTTC. Encoded protein: CATTSGVYEQYF. This sequence joins TRBV30 and TRBJ2-7; the match to TRBD2 covers 11 bases. The junction had 4 bases not matched to a gene; V was cut back by 8 bases and J by 4 bases. Germline CDR1 GTSNPN, CDR2 SVGIG (reference sequence). This CDR3 spans 12 amino acids.

The rearrangement uses TRBV15 and TRBJ2-1; D call uncertain. The CDR3 is made up of 11 amino acids. Germline V CDR1 and CDR2: LNHNV, YYDKDF (reference sequence). V lost 1 base, J lost 9 bases, and 4 bases lay in between. CDR3 region: CATSRGGEQFF. The CDR3 DNA follows: TGTGCCACCAGCAGAGGAGGTGAGCAGTTCTTC.

CDR3 region: CAINPGQENYGYTF. The CDR3 nucleotides are TGTGCCATCAATCCGGGACAGGAAAACTATGGCTACACCTTC. The chain carries TRBV10-3 and TRBJ1-2, with 8 bases aligning to TRBD1. The V gene end was trimmed by 7 bases and the J gene end by 2 bases; junction bases not matched to a gene: 6. This CDR3 is 14 amino acids long. Germline assignment: CDR1 ENHRY and CDR2 SYGVKD.

The chain combines TRBV15 with TRBJ2-7; TRBD1 agrees at 7 bases. CDR1 is LNHNV and CDR2 is YYDKDF in the germline V gene (reference sequence). The CDR3 sequence is 14 residues long. V trimming: 3 bases; J trimming: 5 bases; junction bases outside the gene matches: 7. In nucleotides, the CDR3 is TGTGCCACCAGCAGTATTGACAGGGCCGACGAGCAGTACTTC. Protein: CATSSIDRADEQYF.

The chain employs TRBV28 and TRBJ2-2; TRBD1 agrees at 7 bases. Germline V gives CDR1 MDHEN, CDR2 SYDVKM. This CDR3 is 12 amino acids long. V lost 11 bases and J lost 0; bases outside the gene matches: 0. The CDR3 is CAGTANTGELFF. The DNA for the CDR3 is TGTGCCGGGACAGCGAACACCGGGGAGCTGTTTTTT.

DNA of the CDR3: TGTGCCAGCAACCCTCAGGGGCGGAACACTGAAGCTTTCTTT. Translation: CASNPQGRNTEAFF. The chain joins TRBV28 to TRBJ1-1, with D possibly matching TRBD1 (6 bases). Germline CDR1 is MDHEN and CDR2 is SYDVKM. The CDR3 contains 14 residues. Trimming took 7 bases from V and 1 from J, leaving 13 bases between them.

V is TRBV13 and J is TRBJ2-3; D remains ambiguous. V was cut by 5 bases and J by 4 bases, with 7 bases left in between. The CDR3 consists of 12 residues. Germline CDR1 PRHDT, CDR2 FYEKMQ (reference sequence). DNA for the CDR3: TGTGCCAGCAGCCCCCGTGCAGATACGCAGTATTTT. It yields the protein CASSPRADTQYF.

The CDR3 DNA reads TGTGCCAGCAGTATCCGACAGGGGAGGCGGGGGAACGAGCAGTACTTC. Encoded protein: CASSIRQGRRGNEQYF. The rearrangement joins TRBV28 to TRBJ2-7; D perhaps matches TRBD1 (8 bases). The CDR3 runs 16 residues. Deletions cut 5 bases from V and 5 bases from J, with 22 bases between. CDR1 is MDHEN and CDR2 is SYDVKM in the germline V gene.

V and J are TRBV10-3 and TRBJ1-1, with a possible D match to TRBD1 (5 bases). The CDR3 spans 13 residues. Germline V lookup: CDR1 ENHRY, CDR2 SYGVKD. V lost 2 bases to trimming and J lost 5 bases, with 9 bases between them. The CDR3 DNA reads as TGTGCCATCAGTGAGGTCCGGGGGACTGAAGCTTTCTTT. Translated: CAISEVRGTEAFF.

The V gene is TRBV27, the J gene TRBJ2-2, with D possibly TRBD1 on 5 matching bases. Trimming took 5 bases from V and 2 from J, leaving 12 bases between them. The length of the CDR3 is 15 residues. Germline V gene lookup returns CDR1 MNHEY and CDR2 SMNVEV (reference sequence). The CDR3 reads CASSPRQINTGELFF. The CDR3 DNA is TGTGCCAGCAGTCCTAGACAGATTAACACCGGGGAGCTGTTTTTT.

The chain carries TRBV7-9 and TRBJ1-1; no reliable D call. Trimming took off 1 base at V and 10 bases at J, with 13 bases between the two ends. The CDR3 spans 13 residues. Germline lookup yields CDR1 SEHNR and CDR2 FQNEAQ (reference sequence). The CDR3 DNA reads TGTGCCAGCAGCTTAGGGTCTCTGAGGGTAGCTTTCTTT. This gives the protein CASSLGSLRVAFF.

This clone was counted between two and nine times. The chain combines TRBV6-1 with TRBJ2-7; D call uncertain. The CDR3 is made up of 13 amino acids. Germline lookup yields CDR1 MNHNS and CDR2 SASEGT. V gave up 3 bases and J gave up 1 base, with 7 bases separating them. The CDR3 here is CASSEARSYEQYF. CDR3 in DNA: TGTGCCAGCAGTGAGGCCCGTTCCTACGAGCAGTACTTC.

The chain uses TRBV5-1 and TRBJ2-1, with a possible D match to TRBD1 (6 bases). In germline, CDR1 is SGHRS, CDR2 YFSETQ. V lost 0 bases and J 4 bases, leaving 8 bases between the germline ends. The CDR3 consists of 14 residues. The CDR3 DNA reads as TGCGCCAGCAGCTTGGAACAGGGATACAATGAGCAGTTCTTC. Translating gives CASSLEQGYNEQFF.

The chain carries TRBV27 and TRBJ2-7, with 9 bases that match TRBD2. Germline CDR1 MNHEY, CDR2 SMNVEV (reference sequence). This CDR3 contains 14 residues. Trimming removed 6 bases from V and 7 bases from J; junction bases left unmatched: 10. The DNA of the CDR3 is TGTGCCAGCAGAGCACTAGCGGGCCCTCGGGAGCAGTACTTC. Its translation is CASRALAGPREQYF.

This sequence joins TRBV28 and TRBJ2-7; possible D gene TRBD2, 6 bases. Germline CDR1 is MDHEN and CDR2 is SYDVKM. The CDR3 sequence is 14 residues long. V lost 6 bases, J lost 1 base, and 13 bases lay in between. CDR3 bases: TGTGCCAGCAGGATACCGGGACTGTCCTACGAGCAGTACTTC. It is translated as CASRIPGLSYEQYF.

The rearrangement uses TRBV5-1 and TRBJ1-3; 11 positions match TRBD1. In germline, CDR1 is SGHRS, CDR2 YFSETQ. Trimming at V came to 4 bases and at J to 7 bases, leaving 4 bases not matched to a gene. The CDR3 is 14 residues long. The chain's CDR3 is CASSQGTGGNTIYF. The CDR3 bases are TGCGCCAGCAGCCAAGGGACAGGGGGGAACACCATATATTTT. The variable domain in full, with the rest retrieved from reference TRBV5-1 and TRBJ1-3, is KAGVTQTPRYLIKTRGQQVTLSCSPISGHRSVSWYQQTPGQGLQFLFEYFSETQRNKGNFPGRFSGRQFSNSRSEMNVSTLELGDSALYLCASSQGTGGNTIYFGEGSWLTVV.

This clone was counted once. The chain employs TRBV9 and TRBJ2-1; 8 nucleotides agree with TRBD2. J gave up 5 bases and V 1 base, and 5 bases lay outside the gene matches. Germline V gene sequence: CDR1 SGDLS, CDR2 YYNGEE. The CDR3 spans 15 residues. CDR3 in DNA: TGTGCCAGCAGCGTAACAGCGGGGGCAAACAATGAGCAGTTCTTC. Translated, it gives CASSVTAGANNEQFF.

J is TRBJ1-5 and V is TRBV28, with TRBD1 as a possible D gene (5 bases). The CDR3 is made up of 17 amino acids. The V end was cut by 3 bases, the J end by 1 base, with 16 bases between. Germline V gene sequence: CDR1 MDHEN, CDR2 SYDVKM. The CDR3 sequence is CASSFRGRRRSNQPQHF. The CDR3 nucleotides are TGTGCCAGCAGTTTTAGGGGCCGCCGAAGGAGCAATCAGCCCCAGCATTTT.

The V call is TRBV4-2, the J call TRBJ1-1; a possible D gene is TRBD1 (6 bases). This CDR3 region has 16 residues. The germline V and J ends were trimmed by 4 bases and 4 bases, with 19 bases remaining between them. The germline V gene encodes CDR1 LGHNA and CDR2 YNFKEQ. The CDR3 DNA follows: TGTGCCAGCAGCCCTCTGTTGGGGGAAGGGGGCACTGAAGCTTTCTTT. It codes for CASSPLLGEGGTEAFF.

This chain joins TRBV10-3 and TRBJ2-7; D might be TRBD2 (6 bases). The CDR3 has 12 residues. The germline V gene encodes CDR1 ENHRY and CDR2 SYGVKD. V was cut by 11 bases and J by 1 base, with 12 bases left in between. The CDR3 reads CAGAGLSYEQYF. Written as DNA, the CDR3 is TGTGCCGGCGCGGGACTGTCCTACGAGCAGTACTTC.

The chain has TRBV4-1 and TRBJ2-1; TRBD2 aligns across 14 bases. The CDR3 covers 20 residues. Germline lookup yields CDR1 MGHRA and CDR2 YSYEKL. The V gene end was trimmed by 1 base and the J gene end by 15 bases; junction bases not matched to a gene: 23. The CDR3 protein is CASSQARLAGGRRGAGDPFF. The CDR3 DNA sequence: TGCGCCAGCAGCCAAGCCAGACTAGCGGGGGGGCGCCGGGGCGCGGGGGATCCGTTCTTC.

The J gene is TRBJ1-1, the V gene TRBV15, with 8 bases fitting TRBD1. Germline-derived CDR1 and CDR2 are LNHNV and YYDKDF (reference sequence). V lost 3 bases and J lost 8; bases outside the gene matches: 8. The CDR3 runs to 14 residues. Here the CDR3 reads CATSSWQGAHEAFF. CDR3 nucleotides: TGTGCCACCAGCAGTTGGCAGGGGGCACACGAAGCTTTCTTT.

J is TRBJ2-4 and V is TRBV6-6; no firm D call. V was pared by 5 bases and J by 6 bases, with 17 bases between. CDR1 is MNHNY, CDR2 SVGAGI, per germline (reference sequence). There are 15 residues in the CDR3. The CDR3 DNA reads TGTGCCAGCAGTCCGCCCCTCGCCTATTTAAACATTCAGTACTTC. Encoded protein: CASSPPLAYLNIQYF.

The chain is built from TRBV5-4 and TRBJ1-5; D remains unclear. V shed 0 bases and J shed 6 bases, with 10 bases lying between them. CDR1 is SGHNT and CDR2 is YYREEE in the germline V gene (reference sequence). This CDR3 spans 14 amino acids. CDR3 nucleotide sequence: TGTGCCAGCAGCTTGGGGCCCTCGGGTCAGCCCCAGCATTTT. Encoded protein: CASSLGPSGQPQHF.

The chain joins TRBV7-9 to TRBJ2-7; TRBD2 matches 9 bases. In germline, CDR1 is SEHNR, CDR2 FQNEAQ (reference sequence). This CDR3 spans 15 amino acids. The junction had 7 bases not matched to a gene; V was cut back by 5 bases and J by 2 bases. The CDR3 reads CASSQAREGTYEQYF. The CDR3 DNA sequence: TGTGCCAGCAGCCAAGCGCGGGAGGGGACCTACGAGCAGTACTTC.

This chain joins TRBV6-6 and TRBJ2-1; possibly TRBD2 for D (6 bases). Deletions cut 2 bases from V and 6 bases from J, with 11 bases between. This CDR3 spans 14 amino acids. Germline CDR1 is MNHNY and CDR2 is SVGAGI (reference sequence). CDR3 amino acids: CASSYGTSINEQFF. In nucleotides, the CDR3 is TGTGCCAGCAGTTACGGGACTTCTATCAATGAGCAGTTCTTC.

V gene TRBV7-8 combines with J gene TRBJ2-5; 8 nucleotides match TRBD1. The J call may be incorrect, as the DNA end agrees better with TRBJ2-7. The CDR3 runs to 15 residues. Germline V CDR1 and CDR2: SGHVS, FQNEAQ. CDR3 residues: CASSERRGRLGEQYF. DNA for the CDR3: TGTGCCAGCAGCGAACGCAGGGGGCGCTTAGGCGAGCAGTACTTC.